The rows below give T cell receptor beta chains drawn from one sample of a study of CD8+ T cells in alopecia areata. Profiled with immunoSEQ multiplex PCR; TCRdb holds only in-frame clones, not every one. Among approximately 210,000 clones, under 70% were seen once, and the ten largest hold around 1.2%. The specimen comprised CD4+ T cells sorted from blood, sampled at approximately week 45, from a patient treated with tofacitinib. The receptor source for this set is a human donor with alopecia areata. The CDR3 runs from the conserved cysteine through the conserved F or W. The order of the fields is D gene, V gene, J gene, CDR3 length, clone size, CDR3 protein, CDR3 DNA. A D gene is named only where the DNA matches it firmly. Clone size, where shown, is once, few, many, or a class for clones that have expanded.

d_gene: .
v_gene: TRBV5-4
j_gene: TRBJ2-3
len: 13
abundance: .
CDR3aa: CASRTPGADTQYF
CDR3nt: TGTGCCAGCCGAACCCCAGGGGCAGATACGCAGTATTTT

d_gene: .
v_gene: TRBV14
j_gene: TRBJ2-3
len: 14
abundance: many
CDR3aa: CASSQGSTTDTQYF
CDR3nt: TGTGCCAGCAGCCAGGGGTCTACCACAGATACGCAGTATTTT

d_gene: TRBD1
v_gene: TRBV30
j_gene: TRBJ1-5
len: 13
abundance: .
CDR3aa: CAWSGQGRQPQHF
CDR3nt: TGTGCCTGGAGCGGACAGGGCAGGCAGCCCCAGCATTTT

d_gene: TRBD2
v_gene: TRBV10-1
j_gene: TRBJ2-1
len: 16
abundance: once
CDR3aa: CASSETLAGGQNEQFF
CDR3nt: TGCGCCAGCAGTGAAACACTAGCGGGGGGGCAGAATGAGCAGTTCTTC

d_gene: .
v_gene: TRBV2
j_gene: TRBJ1-2
len: 13
abundance: once
CDR3aa: CASSEAQGYGYTF
CDR3nt: TGTGCCAGCAGTGAAGCTCAGGGCTATGGCTACACCTTC

d_gene: .
v_gene: TRBV5-6
j_gene: TRBJ1-4
len: 12
abundance: .
CDR3aa: CASSGVGEKLFF
CDR3nt: TGTGCCAGCAGCGGTGTGGGTGAAAAACTGTTTTTT

d_gene: .
v_gene: TRBV29-1
j_gene: TRBJ2-4
len: 15
abundance: few
CDR3aa: CSVEDNRLAKNIQYF
CDR3nt: TGCAGCGTTGAAGACAATCGACTAGCCAAAAACATTCAGTACTTC

d_gene: TRBD1
v_gene: TRBV11-2
j_gene: TRBJ1-4
len: 15
abundance: .
CDR3aa: CASSSTRGSQEKLFF
CDR3nt: TGTGCCAGCAGCTCAACCAGGGGGTCACAGGAAAAACTGTTTTTT

d_gene: .
v_gene: TRBV5-1
j_gene: TRBJ1-1
len: 13
abundance: .
CDR3aa: CASSYKVNTEAFF
CDR3nt: TGCGCCAGCAGCTATAAGGTGAACACTGAAGCTTTCTTT

d_gene: .
v_gene: TRBV29-1
j_gene: TRBJ1-5
len: 13
abundance: once
CDR3aa: CSVGGEGGQPQHF
CDR3nt: TGCAGCGTTGGGGGCGAGGGCGGGCAGCCCCAGCATTTT

d_gene: .
v_gene: TRBV2
j_gene: TRBJ2-6
len: 17
abundance: .
CDR3aa: CASSEGGTRGWANVLTF
CDR3nt: TGTGCCAGCAGTGAAGGGGGGACCAGAGGGTGGGCCAACGTCCTGACTTTC

d_gene: .
v_gene: TRBV29-1
j_gene: TRBJ2-7
len: 12
abundance: .
CDR3aa: CSVSSLGYEQYF
CDR3nt: TGCAGCGTGTCAAGTCTCGGCTACGAGCAGTACTTC

d_gene: TRBD2
v_gene: TRBV30
j_gene: TRBJ2-2
len: 15
abundance: once
CDR3aa: CAGTSGGRNTGELFF
CDR3nt: TGTGCCGGGACTAGCGGGGGGAGGAACACCGGGGAGCTGTTTTTT

d_gene: .
v_gene: TRBV4-3
j_gene: TRBJ1-5
len: 15
abundance: once
CDR3aa: CASSPRVSSNQPQHF
CDR3nt: TGCGCCAGCAGTCCCCGGGTCTCTAGCAATCAGCCCCAGCATTTT

d_gene: .
v_gene: TRBV30
j_gene: TRBJ1-1
len: 12
abundance: .
CDR3aa: CAWDGRNTEAFF
CDR3nt: TGTGCCTGGGACGGACGGAACACTGAAGCTTTCTTT

d_gene: .
v_gene: TRBV5-1
j_gene: TRBJ2-3
len: 13
abundance: .
CDR3aa: CASNQISTDTQYF
CDR3nt: TGCGCCAGCAACCAGATAAGCACAGATACGCAGTATTTT

d_gene: .
v_gene: TRBV29-1
j_gene: TRBJ2-7
len: 15
abundance: .
CDR3aa: CSVRGPGQNILEQYF
CDR3nt: TGCAGCGTTCGGGGGCCGGGACAGAACATTCTCGAGCAGTACTTC

d_gene: .
v_gene: TRBV29-1
j_gene: TRBJ2-2
len: 14
abundance: .
CDR3aa: CSVGVASGTGELFF
CDR3nt: TGCAGCGTCGGGGTGGCGTCGGGCACCGGGGAGCTGTTTTTT

d_gene: .
v_gene: TRBV10-3
j_gene: TRBJ2-1
len: 16
abundance: .
CDR3aa: CAISEPMRGAYNEQFF
CDR3nt: TGTGCCATCAGTGAGCCGATGCGAGGGGCCTACAATGAGCAGTTCTTC

d_gene: .
v_gene: TRBV4-1
j_gene: TRBJ1-1
len: 14
abundance: .
CDR3aa: CASSRSLPNTEAFF
CDR3nt: TGCGCCAGCAGCCGCTCATTACCGAACACTGAAGCTTTCTTT

d_gene: .
v_gene: TRBV18
j_gene: TRBJ2-7
len: 11
abundance: .
CDR3aa: CASSPEYEQYF
CDR3nt: TGTGCCAGCTCACCAGAGTACGAGCAGTACTTC

d_gene: .
v_gene: TRBV7-3
j_gene: TRBJ2-5
len: 12
abundance: .
CDR3aa: CASSLKLETQYF
CDR3nt: TGTGCCAGCAGCTTAAAGTTAGAGACCCAGTACTTC

d_gene: .
v_gene: TRBV10-3
j_gene: TRBJ1-5
len: 14
abundance: .
CDR3aa: CAISEGAGNQPQHF
CDR3nt: TGTGCCATCAGTGAGGGGGCGGGCAATCAGCCCCAGCATTTT

d_gene: .
v_gene: TRBV29-1
j_gene: TRBJ2-5
len: 13
abundance: few
CDR3aa: CSVGPKLGETQYF
CDR3nt: TGCAGCGTTGGCCCGAAACTAGGGGAGACCCAGTACTTC

d_gene: .
v_gene: TRBV6-6
j_gene: TRBJ1-5
len: 16
abundance: few
CDR3aa: CASSYSGDRFLQPQHF
CDR3nt: TGTGCCAGCAGTTACTCCGGGGATCGATTTCTCCAGCCCCAGCATTTT

d_gene: .
v_gene: TRBV30
j_gene: TRBJ1-2
len: 14
abundance: .
CDR3aa: CAWSVRGARNGYTF
CDR3nt: TGTGCCTGGAGTGTTCGGGGGGCGCGCAATGGCTACACCTTC

d_gene: TRBD2
v_gene: TRBV29-1
j_gene: TRBJ2-5
len: 13
abundance: .
CDR3aa: CSGDLAGGETQYF
CDR3nt: TGCAGCGGGGATCTAGCGGGGGGAGAGACCCAGTACTTC

d_gene: TRBD1
v_gene: TRBV25-1
j_gene: TRBJ2-2
len: 14
abundance: many
CDR3aa: CASCGTGQTGELFF
CDR3nt: TGTGCCAGCTGTGGGACAGGGCAGACCGGGGAGCTGTTTTTT

d_gene: .
v_gene: TRBV29-1
j_gene: TRBJ1-1
len: 14
abundance: few
CDR3aa: CSVEGPLGDTEAFF
CDR3nt: TGCAGCGTTGAAGGGCCCCTTGGGGACACTGAAGCTTTCTTT

d_gene: .
v_gene: TRBV6-5
j_gene: TRBJ2-7
len: 12
abundance: .
CDR3aa: CASSDKFYEQYF
CDR3nt: TGTGCCAGCAGTGACAAGTTCTACGAGCAGTACTTC

d_gene: .
v_gene: TRBV28
j_gene: TRBJ1-6
len: 14
abundance: .
CDR3aa: CASSYAGRDSPLHF
CDR3nt: TGTGCCAGCAGTTACGCTGGCCGGGATTCACCCCTCCACTTT

d_gene: .
v_gene: TRBV6-5
j_gene: TRBJ1-5
len: 12
abundance: .
CDR3aa: CASSQSNQPQHF
CDR3nt: TGTGCCAGCAGTCAAAGCAATCAGCCCCAGCATTTT

d_gene: TRBD1
v_gene: TRBV5-6
j_gene: TRBJ2-1
len: 17
abundance: .
CDR3aa: CASSGTFGTGSYNEQFF
CDR3nt: TGTGCCAGCAGCGGAACCTTCGGGACAGGCTCCTACAATGAGCAGTTCTTC

d_gene: TRBD1
v_gene: TRBV2
j_gene: TRBJ1-6
len: 14
abundance: .
CDR3aa: CASTGQVGNSPLHF
CDR3nt: TGTGCCAGCACCGGACAGGTCGGGAATTCACCCCTCCACTTT

d_gene: TRBD2
v_gene: TRBV6-5
j_gene: TRBJ2-7
len: 13
abundance: .
CDR3aa: CASSPGGRYEQYF
CDR3nt: TGTGCCAGCAGCCCGGGGGGGCGGTACGAGCAGTACTTC

d_gene: .
v_gene: TRBV2
j_gene: TRBJ1-6
len: 13
abundance: .
CDR3aa: CASIEWDNSPLHF
CDR3nt: TGTGCCAGCATTGAGTGGGATAATTCACCCCTCCACTTT

d_gene: TRBD1
v_gene: TRBV30
j_gene: TRBJ2-2
len: 13
abundance: .
CDR3aa: CAWGTGGVGELFF
CDR3nt: TGTGCCTGGGGTACAGGGGGCGTCGGGGAGCTGTTTTTT

d_gene: TRBD1
v_gene: TRBV7-8
j_gene: TRBJ2-3
len: 15
abundance: few
CDR3aa: CASSLRDRVTDTQYF
CDR3nt: TGTGCCAGCAGCTTAAGAGACAGGGTGACAGATACGCAGTATTTT

d_gene: TRBD1
v_gene: TRBV25-1
j_gene: TRBJ1-5
len: 13
abundance: .
CDR3aa: CASRQGINQPQHF
CDR3nt: TGTGCCAGCAGACAGGGGATCAATCAGCCCCAGCATTTT

d_gene: TRBD1
v_gene: TRBV7-2
j_gene: TRBJ2-7
len: 14
abundance: .
CDR3aa: CASSSGTGPYEQYF
CDR3nt: TGTGCCAGCAGTTCCGGGACAGGCCCCTACGAGCAGTACTTC

d_gene: .
v_gene: TRBV30
j_gene: TRBJ2-1
len: 12
abundance: .
CDR3aa: CAWSVRANEQFF
CDR3nt: TGTGCCTGGAGTGTAAGGGCGAATGAGCAGTTCTTC

d_gene: .
v_gene: TRBV25-1
j_gene: TRBJ2-5
len: 11
abundance: .
CDR3aa: CATRQQETQYF
CDR3nt: TGTGCCACCCGACAGCAAGAGACCCAGTACTTC

d_gene: TRBD2
v_gene: TRBV29-1
j_gene: TRBJ2-2
len: 14
abundance: few
CDR3aa: CSVVGAGVTGELFF
CDR3nt: TGCAGCGTTGTGGGAGCGGGGGTTACCGGGGAGCTGTTTTTT

d_gene: .
v_gene: TRBV29-1
j_gene: TRBJ2-3
len: 15
abundance: .
CDR3aa: CSVAGEKGNTDTQYF
CDR3nt: TGCAGCGTTGCCGGGGAAAAGGGTAACACAGATACGCAGTATTTT

d_gene: TRBD1
v_gene: TRBV6-5
j_gene: TRBJ1-2
len: 13
abundance: .
CDR3aa: CASSQTGGVGYTF
CDR3nt: TGTGCCAGCAGCCAAACAGGGGGGGTTGGCTACACCTTC

d_gene: TRBD1
v_gene: TRBV18
j_gene: TRBJ2-2
len: 16
abundance: few
CDR3aa: CASSPPRRGQNGELFF
CDR3nt: TGTGCCAGCTCACCACCGCGCAGGGGGCAGAACGGGGAGCTGTTTTTT

d_gene: .
v_gene: TRBV19
j_gene: TRBJ2-7
len: 15
abundance: .
CDR3aa: CASSIGSRGSYEQYF
CDR3nt: TGTGCCAGTAGTATAGGATCGAGGGGCTCCTACGAGCAGTACTTC

d_gene: TRBD1
v_gene: TRBV19
j_gene: TRBJ2-5
len: 14
abundance: .
CDR3aa: CASSPRTGMETQYF
CDR3nt: TGTGCCAGTAGCCCGAGGACAGGGATGGAGACCCAGTACTTC

d_gene: .
v_gene: TRBV27
j_gene: TRBJ1-1
len: 13
abundance: .
CDR3aa: CASSSRRITEAFF
CDR3nt: TGTGCCAGCAGTAGCCGGCGGATCACTGAAGCTTTCTTT

d_gene: TRBD1
v_gene: TRBV9
j_gene: TRBJ1-2
len: 15
abundance: few
CDR3aa: CASSVGQGMGYGYTF
CDR3nt: TGTGCCAGCAGCGTAGGACAGGGAATGGGCTATGGCTACACCTTC

d_gene: .
v_gene: TRBV28
j_gene: TRBJ2-6
len: 16
abundance: .
CDR3aa: CASSLFLGAGANVLTF
CDR3nt: TGTGCCAGCAGTTTATTTCTAGGGGCCGGGGCCAACGTCCTGACTTTC

d_gene: .
v_gene: TRBV29-1
j_gene: TRBJ2-1
len: 14
abundance: .
CDR3aa: CSAEAVLGQQEQFF
CDR3nt: TGCAGCGCCGAGGCGGTTTTGGGGCAGCAGGAGCAGTTCTTC

d_gene: TRBD1
v_gene: TRBV30
j_gene: TRBJ1-5
len: 15
abundance: .
CDR3aa: CAWSVGDRARQPQHF
CDR3nt: TGTGCCTGGAGTGTAGGGGACAGGGCACGTCAGCCCCAGCATTTT

d_gene: .
v_gene: TRBV10-2
j_gene: TRBJ1-4
len: 12
abundance: .
CDR3aa: CASRTSNEKLFF
CDR3nt: TGCGCCAGCAGGACAAGTAATGAAAAACTGTTTTTT

d_gene: TRBD2
v_gene: TRBV5-1
j_gene: TRBJ2-5
len: 19
abundance: few
CDR3aa: CASSPRNFQGLADKETQYF
CDR3nt: TGCGCCAGCAGCCCCCGAAACTTCCAAGGACTAGCTGATAAAGAGACCCAGTACTTC